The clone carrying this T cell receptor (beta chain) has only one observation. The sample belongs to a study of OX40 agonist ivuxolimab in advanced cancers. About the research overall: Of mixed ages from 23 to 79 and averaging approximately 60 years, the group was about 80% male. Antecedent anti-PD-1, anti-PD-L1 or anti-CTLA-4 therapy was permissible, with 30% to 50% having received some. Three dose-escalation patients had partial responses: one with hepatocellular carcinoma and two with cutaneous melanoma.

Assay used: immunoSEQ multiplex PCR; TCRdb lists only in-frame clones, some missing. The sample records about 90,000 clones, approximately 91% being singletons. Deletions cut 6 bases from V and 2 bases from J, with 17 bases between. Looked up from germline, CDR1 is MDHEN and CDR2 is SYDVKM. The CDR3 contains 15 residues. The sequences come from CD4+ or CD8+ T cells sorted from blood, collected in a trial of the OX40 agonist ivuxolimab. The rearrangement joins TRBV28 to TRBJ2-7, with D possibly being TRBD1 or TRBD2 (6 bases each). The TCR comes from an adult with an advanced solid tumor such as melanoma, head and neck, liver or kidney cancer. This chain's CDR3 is CASRINGGGPYEQYF. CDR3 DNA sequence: TGTGCCAGCAGGATAAACGGAGGGGGTCCCTACGAGCAGTACTTC. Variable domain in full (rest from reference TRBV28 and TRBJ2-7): DVKVTQSSRYLVKRTGEKVFLECVQDMDHENMFWYRQDPGLGLRLIYFSYDVKMKEKGDIPEGYSVSREKKERFSLILESASTNQTSMYLCASRINGGGPYEQYFGPGTRLTVT.